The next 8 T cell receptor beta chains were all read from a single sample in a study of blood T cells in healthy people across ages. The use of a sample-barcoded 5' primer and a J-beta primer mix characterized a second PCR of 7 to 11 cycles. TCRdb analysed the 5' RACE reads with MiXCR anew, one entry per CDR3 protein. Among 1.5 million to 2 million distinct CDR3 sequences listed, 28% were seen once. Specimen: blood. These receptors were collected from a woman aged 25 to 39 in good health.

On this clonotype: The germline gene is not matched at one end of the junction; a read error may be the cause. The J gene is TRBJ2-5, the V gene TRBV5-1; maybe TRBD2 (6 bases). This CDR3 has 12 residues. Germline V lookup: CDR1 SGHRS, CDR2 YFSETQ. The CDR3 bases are TGCGCCGGCAGAGGAGGGGTGGAGACCCAGTACTTC. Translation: CAGRGGVETQYF.

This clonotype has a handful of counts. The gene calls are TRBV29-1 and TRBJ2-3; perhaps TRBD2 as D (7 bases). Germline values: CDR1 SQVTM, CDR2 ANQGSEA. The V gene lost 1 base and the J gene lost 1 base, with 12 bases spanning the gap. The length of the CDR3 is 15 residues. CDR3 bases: TGCAGCGTTGAAGGGGGGGGCGCCCGCACAGATACGCAGTATTTT. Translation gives CSVEGGGARTDTQYF.

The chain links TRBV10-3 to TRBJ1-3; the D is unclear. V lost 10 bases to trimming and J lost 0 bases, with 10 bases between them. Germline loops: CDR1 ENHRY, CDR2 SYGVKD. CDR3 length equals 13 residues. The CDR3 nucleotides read TGTGCCACTTCAGAGAGCTCTGGAAACACCATATATTTT. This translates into CATSESSGNTIYF.

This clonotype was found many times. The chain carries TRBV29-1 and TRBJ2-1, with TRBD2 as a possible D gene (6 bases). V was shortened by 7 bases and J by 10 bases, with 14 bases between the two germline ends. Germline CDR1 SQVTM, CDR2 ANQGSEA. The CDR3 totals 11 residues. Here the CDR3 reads CSGGTAGEQFF. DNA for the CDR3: TGCAGCGGGGGGACGGCGGGGGAGCAGTTCTTC.

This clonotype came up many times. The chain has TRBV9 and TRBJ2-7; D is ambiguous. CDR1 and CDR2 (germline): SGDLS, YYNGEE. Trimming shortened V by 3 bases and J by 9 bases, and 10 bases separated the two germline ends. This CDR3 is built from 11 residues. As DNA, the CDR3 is TGTGCCAGCAGCGATAATACGAGGCAGTACTTC. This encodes CASSDNTRQYF. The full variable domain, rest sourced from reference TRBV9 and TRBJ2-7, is DSGVTQTPKHLITATGQRVTLRCSPRSGDLSVYWYQQSLDQGLQFLIQYYNGEERAKGNILERFSAQQFPDLHSELNLSSLELGDSALYFCASSDNTRQYFGPGTRLTVT.

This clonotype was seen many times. The CDR3 nucleotides are TGCAGCGTTGCAGGGAATGGGAATGAGCAGTTCTTC. Translating gives CSVAGNGNEQFF. V and J are TRBV29-1 and TRBJ2-1, with a weak D call TRBD1 (5 bases). V lost 4 bases, J lost 7 bases, and 11 bases lay in between. CDR3 length: 12 amino acids. Per the germline V gene, CDR1 is SQVTM and CDR2 is ANQGSEA.

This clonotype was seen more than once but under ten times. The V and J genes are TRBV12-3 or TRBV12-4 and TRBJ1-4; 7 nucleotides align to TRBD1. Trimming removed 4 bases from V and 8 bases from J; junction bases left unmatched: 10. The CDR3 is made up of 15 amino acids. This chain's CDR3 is CASSSRQGLREKLFF. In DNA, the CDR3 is TGTGCCAGCAGTTCCAGACAGGGTCTCCGCGAAAAACTGTTTTTT.

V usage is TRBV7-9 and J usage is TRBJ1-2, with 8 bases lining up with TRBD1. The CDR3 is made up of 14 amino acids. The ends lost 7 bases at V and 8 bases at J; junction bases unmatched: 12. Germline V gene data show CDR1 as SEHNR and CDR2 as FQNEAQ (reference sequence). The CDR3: CASTRQGQVGGYTF. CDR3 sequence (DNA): TGTGCCAGCACTCGACAGGGGCAAGTGGGCGGCTACACCTTC.